The 25 T cell receptor beta chains listed next were all sequenced from one sample in a study of shared clonotypes between healthy human individuals. Selected positively for CCR7 and CD45RO-negative, naive CD8 cells excluded terminally differentiated effector memory CD45RA+ cells. Produced via immunoSEQ multiplex PCR; TCRdb's table is partial and in-frame only. Of millions of clones in the sample, around 96% were seen once. The specimen sequenced was naive CD8+ T cells sorted from blood. The receptors shown here come from a man aged 18 to 29 in good health.

The CDR3, as DNA: TGTGCCAGCAGCTTGTGGGACTGGGACACTGAAGCTTTCTTT. It translates to CASSLWDWDTEAFF. The genes are TRBV5-4 and TRBJ1-1; D possibly corresponds to TRBD1 (5 bases). The V gene lost 1 base and the J gene lost 3 bases, with 10 bases spanning the gap. CDR1 is SGHNT and CDR2 is YYREEE in the germline V gene (reference sequence). This CDR3 comprises 14 residues.

This chain joins TRBV4-1 and TRBJ1-1; D not resolved. The CDR3 spans 13 residues. V dropped 8 bases and J dropped 6 bases, with 16 bases sitting between them. Germline values: CDR1 MGHRA, CDR2 YSYEKL. For the CDR3, the DNA is TGCGCCAGCTCTGGGCATGGGGAGGCTGAAGCTTTCTTT. This gives the protein CASSGHGEAEAFF.

Comment on this clone: The same CDR3 arises from other DNA sequences in this sample as well. The chain links TRBV11-3 to TRBJ2-1; 14 nucleotides align to TRBD2. CDR1 and CDR2 from the germline V gene are SGHNT and YENEEA. V shed 4 bases and J 4 bases; nucleotides not matched to a gene: 3. The CDR3 has 16 residues. The CDR3 DNA follows: TGTGCCAGCAGCTCCGGACTAGCGGGAGGTTACAATGAGCAGTTCTTC. Translation gives CASSSGLAGGYNEQFF.

Comment on this clone: Within the sample, other DNA sequences also encode this same CDR3. The rearrangement uses TRBV29-1 and TRBJ2-1; 9 nucleotides align to TRBD2. Looked up from germline, CDR1 is SQVTM and CDR2 is ANQGSEA. V gave up 3 bases and J gave up 6 bases; unmatched junction bases: 3. The CDR3 extends over 13 amino acids. The DNA for the CDR3 is TGCAGCGTTGACGGACTAGCGTCCAATGAGCAGTTCTTC. This gives the protein CSVDGLASNEQFF.

The chain is built from TRBV28 and TRBJ1-1, with D perhaps matching TRBD1 (5 bases). V lost 5 bases and J 3 bases, leaving 16 bases between the germline ends. Germline V gives CDR1 MDHEN, CDR2 SYDVKM. This CDR3 is built from 15 residues. CDR3 DNA: TGTGCCAGCAGTACACTCAGGGAGAGGGACACTGAAGCTTTCTTT. It is translated as CASSTLRERDTEAFF.

This clone was picked up one time. The rearrangement joins TRBV29-1 to TRBJ1-3, with D tentatively TRBD1 (6 bases). Trimming removed 4 bases at V and 2 bases at J, with 24 bases between. CDR3 length equals 18 residues. CDR1 SQVTM and CDR2 ANQGSEA come from the germline V gene. Here the CDR3 reads CSVGGPPDRPLPGNTIYF. The CDR3 DNA is TGCAGCGTTGGGGGCCCCCCCGACAGGCCTCTCCCTGGAAACACCATATATTTT.

Notes on this clone: Other nucleotide sequences in the sample specify the same CDR3. The chain links TRBV27 to TRBJ2-7; D unclear. CDR3 length equals 13 residues. Trimming pared 3 bases from V and 0 bases from J, leaving 6 bases between. CDR1 and CDR2 (germline): MNHEY, SMNVEV (reference sequence). This chain's CDR3 is CASSFKGSYEQYF. CDR3 coding DNA: TGTGCCAGCAGTTTTAAGGGCTCCTACGAGCAGTACTTC.

The V call is TRBV2, the J call TRBJ2-5; D perhaps matches TRBD1 (6 bases). The J call may be mistaken, given a closer DNA end match to TRBJ2-7. Germline CDR1 SNHLY, CDR2 FYNNEI. There are 13 residues in the CDR3. The CDR3 region has the DNA TGTGCCAGCAGTGGAAGGGGGTACGACGAGCAGTACTTC. It is translated as CASSGRGYDEQYF.

The chain couples TRBV5-8 to TRBJ2-7; 11 bases agree with TRBD2. The CDR3 extends over 17 amino acids. With 4 bases clipped from V and 0 bases from J, the junction kept 9 bases outside the gene matches. Germline V gene data show CDR1 as SGHTS and CDR2 as YDEGEE. CDR3 DNA: TGTGCCAGCAGCCACGGGACTAGCGGTACCTACTCCTACGAGCAGTACTTC. Translating it yields CASSHGTSGTYSYEQYF.

The rearrangement links TRBV28 to TRBJ1-3; no reliable D call. The CDR3 totals 15 residues. Looked up from germline, CDR1 is MDHEN and CDR2 is SYDVKM. Trimming took 5 bases from V and 1 from J, leaving 12 bases between them. The CDR3 DNA reads TGTGCCAGCAGTCAAGGACCTTTTTCTGGAAACACCATATATTTT. Its translation is CASSQGPFSGNTIYF.

The V call is TRBV4-3, the J call TRBJ2-1; 13 bases line up with TRBD2. The J segment lost 6 bases and the V segment lost 0 bases, leaving 11 bases of the junction unmatched. From germline, CDR1 is LGHNA and CDR2 YSLEER. The CDR3 contains 19 residues. The CDR3 DNA follows: TGCGCCAGCAGCCAAGATGAGGGGACTAGCGGGATTCTTTTCAATGAGCAGTTCTTC. Its translation: CASSQDEGTSGILFNEQFF.

A remark on this clone: Other DNA variants within this sample encode the same CDR3. This chain connects TRBV4-3 to TRBJ1-3; D not resolved. The CDR3 covers 13 residues. Trimming pared 0 bases from V and 4 bases from J, leaving 4 bases between. The germline V gene has CDR1 LGHNA and CDR2 YSLEER. The CDR3 DNA sequence: TGCGCCAGCAGCCAAGATTTAGGAAACACCATATATTTT. Translated: CASSQDLGNTIYF.

This clone occurred a few times. The rearrangement joins TRBV19 to TRBJ1-1; no reliable D call. The CDR3 runs to 16 residues. Germline V CDR1 and CDR2: LNHDA, SQIVND (reference sequence). The ends were cut back, 0 bases at V and 3 bases at J, with 14 bases in the middle. The CDR3 nucleotides read TGTGCCAGTAGTATAGATCTTGAAAGTTTGGACACTGAAGCTTTCTTT. It codes for CASSIDLESLDTEAFF.

The gene calls are TRBV7-3 and TRBJ2-1; D remains ambiguous. The ends were cut back, 3 bases at V and 5 bases at J, with 5 bases in the middle. The length of the CDR3 is 12 residues. Germline V gene sequence: CDR1 SGHTA, CDR2 FQGTGA. The CDR3 bases are TGTGCCAGCAGCTTTACCAACAATGAGCAGTTCTTC. Translation: CASSFTNNEQFF.

The V gene is TRBV4-3, the J gene TRBJ2-7, with D possibly being TRBD2 (5 bases). The V gene's germline CDR1 is LGHNA and CDR2 YSLEER. Trimming pared 0 bases from V and 0 bases from J, leaving 12 bases between. This CDR3 comprises 16 residues. Here the CDR3 reads CASSQDKAAGSYEQYF. CDR3 sequence (DNA): TGCGCCAGCAGCCAAGATAAAGCTGCGGGCTCCTACGAGCAGTACTTC.

The V and J genes are TRBV19 and TRBJ2-6; D is unresolved. Trimming took off 7 bases at V and 1 base at J, with 11 bases between the two ends. Germline-derived CDR1 and CDR2 are LNHDA and SQIVND (reference sequence). This CDR3 is 15 amino acids long. In DNA, the CDR3 is TGTGCCAGTAATCAACAGTATTCTGGGGCCAACGTCCTGACTTTC. Protein: CASNQQYSGANVLTF.

J is TRBJ2-7 and V is TRBV30, with unresolved D. Looked up from germline, CDR1 is GTSNPN and CDR2 is SVGIG (reference sequence). This CDR3 is built from 11 residues. Trimming took 5 bases from V and 2 from J, leaving 7 bases between them. The DNA for the CDR3 is TGTGCCTGGGCTGAGACCTACGAGCAGTACTTC. Translating gives CAWAETYEQYF. Supplemented by reference TRBV30 and TRBJ2-7, the full variable domain reads SQTIHQWPATLVQPVGSPLSLECTVEGTSNPNLYWYRQAAGRGLQLLFYSVGIGQISSEVPQNLSASRPQDRQFILSSKKLLLSDSGFYLCAWAETYEQYFGPGTRLTVT.

The CDR3 DNA reads TGCGCCAGCAGTCCCGTGTCGGTTACCTCGCTGTGTTGTCAGCCCCAGCATTTT. Its protein is CASSPVSVTSLCCQPQHF. The rearrangement uses TRBV23-1 and TRBJ1-5; D gene uncertain. TRBV23-1 is labeled an ORF, and its function is uncertain. CDR3 length equals 18 residues. Trimming cost V 4 bases and J 6 bases, with 25 bases left between them.

The chain employs TRBV5-4 and TRBJ2-1, with 11 bases identical to TRBD2. The CDR3 consists of 14 residues. Germline-derived CDR1 and CDR2 are SGHNT and YYREEE (reference sequence). After removal of 4 bases from V and 8 bases from J, the junction contained 5 bases not matched to a gene. CDR3 protein: CASSRGSGRDEQFF. CDR3 sequence (DNA): TGTGCCAGCAGCCGCGGTAGCGGGAGGGATGAGCAGTTCTTC.

The rearrangement joins TRBV5-1 to TRBJ2-5; 8 bases are a match to TRBD2. The DNA matches TRBJ2-7 better at its end, which makes the J call doubtful. Germline loops: CDR1 SGHRS, CDR2 YFSETQ. There are 15 residues in the CDR3. The CDR3, as DNA: TGCGCCAGCAGTAGGGAAGCGGGAGCCCCCTACGAGCAGTACTTC. It translates to CASSREAGAPYEQYF.

The chain joins TRBV5-1 to TRBJ2-7; 8 nucleotides align to TRBD1. This CDR3 contains 15 residues. Germline CDR1 SGHRS, CDR2 YFSETQ. With 5 bases clipped from V and 6 bases from J, the junction kept 13 bases outside the gene matches. The CDR3 coding sequence is TGCGCCAGCAGTCAGTCCGGGACAGGATTGTCCGAGCAGTACTTC. Protein product: CASSQSGTGLSEQYF.

The rearrangement uses TRBV11-3 and TRBJ2-2; TRBD2 might be the D (6 bases). The CDR3 has 14 residues. V lost 1 base and J 5 bases, leaving 8 bases between the germline ends. Germline-derived CDR1 and CDR2 are SGHNT and YENEEA. The CDR3 bases are TGTGCCAGCAGCTTAGGGGACTTGACCGGGGAGCTGTTTTTT. Translated: CASSLGDLTGELFF. Full variable domain (missing parts from reference TRBV11-3 and TRBJ2-2): EAGVVQSPRYKIIEKKQPVAFWCNPISGHNTLYWYLQNLGQGPELLIRYENEEAVDDSQLPKDRFSAERLKGVDSTLKIQPAELGDSAVYLCASSLGDLTGELFFGEGSRLTVL.

This chain uses TRBV7-6 with TRBJ1-1; a weak D match, TRBD1 (5 bases). From germline, CDR1 is SGHVS and CDR2 FNYEAQ. Deletions cut 3 bases from V and 0 bases from J, with 20 bases between. This CDR3 has 18 residues. CDR3 DNA sequence: TGTGCCAGCAGCTTTAATGGTCGGGACCCCTTCATGAACACTGAAGCTTTCTTT. This gives the protein CASSFNGRDPFMNTEAFF.

This chain links TRBV12-5 with TRBJ2-5; unclear D gene. The CDR3 spans 14 residues. CDR1 and CDR2 (germline): LGHNT, FRNRAP. V was cut by 2 bases and J by 1 base, with 8 bases left in between. This chain's CDR3 is CASGLKRFQETQYF. The CDR3 DNA is TGTGCTAGTGGTTTGAAACGGTTCCAAGAGACCCAGTACTTC.

The chain recombines TRBV6-1 with TRBJ2-2; 9 bases align to TRBD2. J lost 0 bases, V lost 3 bases, and 8 bases had no gene match. Germline CDR1 MNHNS, CDR2 SASEGT. The length of the CDR3 is 18 residues. In DNA, the CDR3 is TGTGCCAGCAGTGAGTTAGCGGGGGCCTATTCGAACACCGGGGAGCTGTTTTTT. Translation: CASSELAGAYSNTGELFF.